The 21 T cell receptor beta chains below come from one sample, sequenced in a study of control samples from healthy donors and cancer patients. Only in-frame clones appear in the TCRdb table, and some are missing; sequencing was by immunoSEQ multiplex PCR. Of roughly 200,000 clones in the sample, approximately 91% were seen once. The sample comprised blood. The source of these receptors is a young man in good health.

The chain combines TRBV4-2 with TRBJ1-5, with D hard to call. V shed 0 bases and J shed 0 bases, with 6 bases lying between them. There are 15 residues in the CDR3. Germline lookup yields CDR1 LGHNA and CDR2 YNFKEQ. The chain's CDR3 is CASSQDWLSNQPQHF. CDR3 DNA: TGTGCCAGCAGCCAAGATTGGCTTAGCAATCAGCCCCAGCATTTT.

The sample holds one count of this clone. The V gene is TRBV4-1, the J gene TRBJ1-1; the D gene is possibly TRBD1 (5 bases). This CDR3 is 15 amino acids long. Germline V lookup: CDR1 MGHRA, CDR2 YSYEKL. The ends were cut back, 0 bases at V and 11 bases at J, with 19 bases in the middle. CDR3 coding DNA: TGCGCCAGCAGCCAAGATCTCATTCCGGGACTAGGGGCTTTCTTT. It specifies CASSQDLIPGLGAFF.

The genes are TRBV6-5 and TRBJ1-5, with a possible D match to TRBD1 (6 bases). This CDR3 has 13 residues. Trimming stripped 7 bases from V and 7 bases from J, with 14 bases between. CDR1 is MNHEY and CDR2 is SVGAGI in the germline V gene. The CDR3, as DNA: TGTGCCAGCAAGGGGGGTGCGAGCCAGCCCCAGCATTTT. Residues: CASKGGASQPQHF.

V usage is TRBV9 and J usage is TRBJ1-5; D possibly corresponds to TRBD1 (5 bases). The V end was cut by 1 base, the J end by 1 base, with 9 bases between. The CDR3 is 15 amino acids. Germline V gene data show CDR1 as SGDLS and CDR2 as YYNGEE. CDR3 loop: CASSVIPGSNQPQHF. Written as DNA, the CDR3 is TGTGCCAGCAGCGTAATACCAGGGAGCAATCAGCCCCAGCATTTT. Filled out from reference TRBV9 and TRBJ1-5, the complete variable domain reads DSGVTQTPKHLITATGQRVTLRCSPRSGDLSVYWYQQSLDQGLQFLIQYYNGEERAKGNILERFSAQQFPDLHSELNLSSLELGDSALYFCASSVIPGSNQPQHFGDGTRLSIL.

The chain joins TRBV3-1 (or the pseudogene TRBV3-2) to TRBJ2-1; weak D call: TRBD1 (6 bases). There are 13 residues in the CDR3. The V gene lost 4 bases and the J gene lost 6 bases, with 10 bases spanning the gap. Germline-derived CDR1 and CDR2 are LGHDT and YNNKEL (reference sequence). This CDR3 is CASSLQGVNEQFF. CDR3 nucleotide sequence: TGTGCCAGCAGCCTACAGGGAGTCAATGAGCAGTTCTTC.

The chain is built from TRBV11-2 and TRBJ1-3, with D perhaps TRBD1 (5 bases). The germline V gene encodes CDR1 SGHAT and CDR2 FQNNGV. Between the trimmed V and J ends, which lost 1 base and 1 base, there was a span of 11 bases. The CDR3 extends over 16 amino acids. CDR3 sequence: CASSLAARVSGNTIYF. For the CDR3, the DNA is TGTGCCAGCAGCTTAGCCGCCAGGGTATCTGGAAACACCATATATTTT.

The V gene is TRBV7-9, the J gene TRBJ1-2, with D tentatively TRBD1 (6 bases). This CDR3 spans 12 amino acids. Germline V gene data show CDR1 as SEHNR and CDR2 as FQNEAQ (reference sequence). Trimming stripped 5 bases from V and 2 bases from J, with 6 bases between. The CDR3 here is CASSQGNYGYTF. The CDR3 bases are TGTGCCAGCAGCCAGGGGAACTATGGCTACACCTTC.

The J gene is TRBJ1-2, the V gene TRBV6-5, with TRBD1 as a possible D gene (5 bases). Germline V CDR1 and CDR2: MNHEY, SVGAGI. With 8 bases removed from V and 3 bases from J, the gap between germline ends came to 16 bases. The CDR3 is made up of 14 amino acids. As DNA, the CDR3 is TGTGCCAGCCTGCCGGGGGGGAATGACTATGGCTACACCTTC. Amino acid sequence: CASLPGGNDYGYTF.

Concerning this clone itself: Other nucleotide sequences from this sample produce the same CDR3. The CDR3 nucleotides read TGTGCCAGCAGTGAAGCGCGGGGGAGGGGGACGCAGTATTTT. This codes for CASSEARGRGTQYF. The chain recombines TRBV2 with TRBJ2-3; D might be TRBD2 (7 bases). V shed 0 bases and J shed 9 bases, with 13 bases lying between them. Germline CDR1 reads SNHLY; CDR2 reads FYNNEI. This CDR3 has 14 amino acids.

The chain uses TRBV7-9 and TRBJ2-3; 9 positions match TRBD2. The trim removed 3 bases at V and 0 bases at J, leaving 4 bases unmatched. Germline CDR1 and CDR2: SEHNR and FQNEAQ (reference sequence). The CDR3 consists of 16 residues. The CDR3 DNA reads as TGTGCCAGCAGCTTCGCGGGAGGGTTGAGCACAGATACGCAGTATTTT. Protein: CASSFAGGLSTDTQYF.

V usage is TRBV5-4 and J usage is TRBJ1-6; D possibly corresponds to TRBD1 (6 bases). V gave up 4 bases and J gave up 13 bases, with 18 bases separating them. Germline CDR1 is SGHNT and CDR2 is YYREEE (reference sequence). This CDR3 is 14 amino acids long. This CDR3 reads CASSQDSFEGPLHF. In DNA form, the CDR3 reads TGTGCCAGCAGCCAGGACAGTTTTGAGGGGCCCCTCCACTTT.

This chain connects TRBV7-8 to TRBJ2-7, with 8 bases that match TRBD1. CDR3 length equals 16 residues. Germline CDR1 SGHVS, CDR2 FQNEAQ. V dropped 5 bases and J dropped 0; count of bases not matched to a gene: 9. In DNA, the CDR3 is TGTGCCAGCAGCAGAAACCGGGACAGGCCCTCCTACGAGCAGTACTTC. The encoded protein is CASSRNRDRPSYEQYF.

The sample holds one count of this clone. V and J are TRBV5-1 and TRBJ2-7, with D perhaps given as TRBD1 or TRBD2 (6 bases each). Trimming took 0 bases from V and 4 from J, leaving 11 bases between them. This CDR3 is 14 amino acids long. Germline V lookup: CDR1 SGHRS, CDR2 YFSETQ. The CDR3: CASSLGEGGYEQYF. The CDR3 DNA follows: TGCGCCAGCAGCTTGGGGGAAGGGGGGTACGAGCAGTACTTC. Full variable domain (rest looked up from reference TRBV5-1 and TRBJ2-7): KAGVTQTPRYLIKTRGQQVTLSCSPISGHRSVSWYQQTPGQGLQFLFEYFSETQRNKGNFPGRFSGRQFSNSRSEMNVSTLELGDSALYLCASSLGEGGYEQYFGPGTRLTVT.

The chain uses TRBV5-1 and TRBJ1-6; no clear D. The length of the CDR3 is 16 residues. Trimming took off 2 bases at V and 1 base at J, with 10 bases between the two ends. Germline lookup yields CDR1 SGHRS and CDR2 YFSETQ. The CDR3 region has the DNA TGCGCCAGCAGCTTTGAAGGGCAGTCCTATAATTCACCCCTCCACTTT. This sequence encodes CASSFEGQSYNSPLHF.

This clone was detected only once. The chain employs TRBV2 and TRBJ2-3; 8 bases line up with TRBD2. The CDR3 length is 14 residues. With V trimmed by 6 bases and J by 3 bases, 5 bases remained unmatched. CDR1 SNHLY and CDR2 FYNNEI come from the germline V gene. The CDR3 bases are TGTGCCAGCAGGAGCGGGGGTGGAACAGATACGCAGTATTTT. It translates to CASRSGGGTDTQYF.

The V call is TRBV3-1 (or the pseudogene TRBV3-2), the J call TRBJ2-7; 10 positions agree with TRBD1. Trimming took 4 bases from V and 3 from J; bases not matched to a gene: 6. CDR3 length: 15 residues. Germline values: CDR1 LGHDT, CDR2 YNNKEL (reference sequence). Written as DNA, the CDR3 is TGTGCCAGCAGCCCCGGACAGGGGGGACTCTACGAGCAGTACTTC. Translation gives CASSPGQGGLYEQYF.

The chain links TRBV7-8 to TRBJ2-7, with D possibly being TRBD2 (7 bases). This CDR3 is built from 16 residues. The germline V gene encodes CDR1 SGHVS and CDR2 FQNEAQ. The V and J ends lost 0 bases and 4 bases respectively, with 16 bases between them. CDR3 residues: CASSLAVGGAQYEQYF. In nucleotides, the CDR3 is TGTGCCAGCAGCTTAGCGGTGGGGGGGGCTCAGTACGAGCAGTACTTC.

The J gene is TRBJ1-1, the V gene TRBV7-3, with a tentative D call TRBD1 (6 bases). Germline V gene data show CDR1 as SGHTA and CDR2 as FQGTGA. CDR3 length: 15 residues. V was pared by 3 bases and J by 1 base, with 12 bases between. The CDR3 spells CASSLSGQTNTEAFF. The CDR3 DNA is TGTGCCAGCAGCTTGAGCGGACAGACGAACACTGAAGCTTTCTTT.

The chain is built from TRBV9 and TRBJ2-5, with 10 bases that match TRBD2. CDR1 SGDLS and CDR2 YYNGEE come from the germline V gene. This CDR3 contains 16 residues. Trimming removed 0 bases from V and 1 base from J; junction bases left unmatched: 3. The CDR3 is CASSVGSSGGQETQYF. The CDR3 nucleotides read TGTGCCAGCAGCGTAGGTTCTAGCGGGGGCCAAGAGACCCAGTACTTC.

The rearrangement joins TRBV9 to TRBJ2-7, with TRBD1 as a possible D gene (6 bases). Looked up from germline, CDR1 is SGDLS and CDR2 is YYNGEE. Trimming took off 3 bases at V and 4 bases at J, with 17 bases between the two ends. CDR3 length: 15 residues. CDR3 sequence reads: CASSGRPGDSYEQYF. In DNA form, the CDR3 reads TGTGCCAGCAGCGGCCGGCCAGGGGATAGTTACGAGCAGTACTTC.

The rearrangement joins TRBV19 to TRBJ2-2; the D gene is possibly TRBD1 (5 bases). Trimming left V 7 bases short and J 5 bases short, with 17 bases between. Per germline, CDR1 LNHDA and CDR2 SQIVND (reference sequence). This CDR3 is built from 15 residues. The chain's CDR3 is CASTPGWGSTGELFF. The CDR3 bases are TGTGCCAGTACCCCTGGGTGGGGCAGTACCGGGGAGCTGTTTTTT.